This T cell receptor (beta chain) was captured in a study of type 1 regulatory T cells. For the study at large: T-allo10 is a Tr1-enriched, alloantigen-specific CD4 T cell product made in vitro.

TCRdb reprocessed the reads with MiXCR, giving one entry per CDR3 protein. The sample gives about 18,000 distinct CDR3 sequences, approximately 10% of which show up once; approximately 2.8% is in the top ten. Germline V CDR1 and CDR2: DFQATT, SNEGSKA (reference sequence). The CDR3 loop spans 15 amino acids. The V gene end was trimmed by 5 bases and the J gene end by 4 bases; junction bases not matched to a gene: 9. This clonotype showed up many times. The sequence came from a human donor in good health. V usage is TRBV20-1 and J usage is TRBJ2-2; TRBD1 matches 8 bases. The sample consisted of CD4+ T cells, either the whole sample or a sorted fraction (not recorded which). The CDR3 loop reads CSARRDRTGTGELFF. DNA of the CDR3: TGCAGTGCTCGCCGGGACAGGACGGGCACCGGGGAGCTGTTTTTT.